This entry features one TCR beta chain sequence. This clonotype was seen at least ten times. It has no known antigen specificity. Base qualities are not at hand, and no much larger clone is one base apart. This sample is drawn from a study of blood T cells in healthy people across ages (dated by TCRdb to 2015 to 2017). Broadly, across the study: Template switching captured roughly one uniquely barcoded TCR beta cDNA molecule per two T cells in model experiments. Four age groups were formed from the donors: young (average approximately 15 years), middle-aged (approximately 40), aged (roughly 59) and long-lived (more than 75). For two donors (one aged 18 to 30 and one aged 80 or older), the study analyzed two additional independent replicas of 1 million unique cDNA reads from the same blood draw. To avoid experimental bias, donors of different ages were distributed randomly across sequencing lanes. To track age-related changes in TCR beta repertoire diversity, the study relied on deep sequencing normalized with unique cDNA molecular identifiers. On the study overall, not on this receptor specifically: Estimates of total diversity based on one million sequenced T cells were regarded as lower bounds and as underestimates. Because donor CMV infection status was unknown, age-related changes in expanded clonotypes were potentially confounded. Observed TCR beta diversity per million T cells fell roughly linearly with age, and a significant reduction was already apparent by age about 43. Because profiling used bulk unsorted PBMCs, naive and antigen-experienced compartments could not be compared conclusively. A strong correlation was found between observed TCR beta diversity and the percentage of naive T cells measured by flow cytometry. Compared with the aged group, the long-lived group had more naive CD4+ T cells, fewer expanded clones and increased TCR diversity, suggesting age selection.

The CDR3, from cysteine to phenylalanine, totals 13 residues. The DNA shown is the 39-base CDR3, in frame from base 1. Deletion took 4 bases off V and 5 bases off J, with a span of 11 bases between the germline ends. CDR1 and CDR2 are drawn from the germline V gene: SGHRS, YFSETQ. The donors were 40 or so Caucasian individuals from Russia, aged roughly 6 to 100 years, who were systemically healthy. Around 10 milliliters of peripheral blood were drawn from each donor into EDTA-treated Vacutainer tubes. Ficoll-Paque density-gradient centrifugation was used to isolate PBMCs, with at least 6.5 million per sample. Trizol reagent was used to extract total RNA from the PBMCs, yielding at least 5.5 micrograms per sample. Naive CD45RAhigh/CD27high T cell percentages were measured by flow cytometry on a PBMC aliquot from every donor. Library preparation used 5' RACE. The sequencing machine was an Illumina HiSeq 2500. The second PCR ran for roughly 7 to 12 cycles and used a J-beta primer mix along with a sample-barcoded 5' primer. A template-switch 5' adaptor carrying 12 random nucleotides introduced a unique molecular identifier onto each TCR beta cDNA molecule. Each sample yielded at least 3 million CDR3-containing paired-end reads. First-strand cDNA was synthesized from all RNA with the Mint cDNA synthesis kit, primed by a TRBC-specific oligonucleotide. All cDNA was treated with uracil-DNA glycosylase and then went through a first 18-cycle PCR with the universal primers M1SS and BC2_uni_R. Per the source publication's procedure: Each sample was normalized by randomly selecting 1 million high-quality reads, each carrying a distinct molecular identifier. Instead of being binned into consensus sequences, reads that shared molecular identifiers were thrown out. CDR3 identification, clonotype clustering and error correction used MiTCR with a Q25 quality threshold and the strictest error-elimination algorithm. A nonparametric unseen species model using Euler transformation provided a lower-bound estimate of total TCR beta diversity. TCRdb trimmed the raw reads at Q25, called clones with MiXCR and kept productive beta chains. Rows are unified per CDR3 protein, each entry keeping the most common DNA and genes. The V and J calls shown here were made by TCRdb, not taken from the authors' results. The sample table contains approximately 810,000 distinct CDR3 sequences; only one count was recorded for less than 35% of them. The ten most abundant clones make up 17% of the sample.

This TCR was recovered from a woman of 80 years or more in good health. The V gene is TRBV5-1 and the J gene is TRBJ2-3; no D gene is confidently identified. Sequenced sample: blood. The nucleotides read TGCGCCAGCAGCCCCCCTTGGGGAGATACGCAGTATTTT. Its protein reads: CASSPPWGDTQYF.